This T cell receptor beta chain was obtained from a study of T cells in Graves' hyperthyroidism and ophthalmopathy. The TCR beta CDR3 regions underwent amplification using RNA transcripts as the source. First-round RT-PCR of the TCR CDR3 relied on the HTBI primer set. TCRdb re-called the multiplex PCR reads through MiXCR, storing one row per CDR3 protein. This table has approximately 610,000 distinct CDR3 sequences, 14% to 15% appearing once. This clonotype was detected many times. This CDR3 is built from 15 residues. Germline V gene data show CDR1 as LNHDA and CDR2 as SQIVND (reference sequence). V was cut by 6 bases and J by 1 base, with 15 bases left in between.

The receptor comes from a woman between 40 and 50 years old with Graves' ophthalmopathy. The rearrangement joins TRBV19 to TRBJ1-1, with unresolved D. Sequencing used blood. In DNA form, the CDR3 reads TGTGCCAGTAGCCCCGGGAGAGGTACGAACACTGAAGCTTTCTTT. Amino acid sequence: CASSPGRGTNTEAFF.